This TCR beta chain was recorded in a study of blood T cell repertoires in COVID-19. In the study overall: Sources were T cells, B-cell-depleted T cells, or PBMCs; the material itself was cDNA or gDNA.

In the authors' methods: By means of reference gene primer amplification, nucleated cell counts were estimated. TCRdb's copy holds only in-frame clones and misses some; the assay was immunoSEQ multiplex PCR. The V and J calls and clone size were taken over from that table, and D and trimming were inferred from the DNA. The table has 150,000 or so clones, roughly 84% seen once. The V gene lost 3 bases and the J gene lost 0 bases, with 13 bases spanning the gap. CDR1 is DFQATT and CDR2 is SNEGSKA in the germline V gene (reference sequence). The CDR3 runs to 15 residues. V is TRBV20-1 and J is TRBJ2-3; D not resolved. The source of this sequence is an older woman with acute or convalescent COVID-19. Sequenced input: peripheral blood. The CDR3 DNA is TGCAGTGCTAGTTTCGCGGCTACCAGCACAGATACGCAGTATTTT. It translates to CSASFAATSTDTQYF.